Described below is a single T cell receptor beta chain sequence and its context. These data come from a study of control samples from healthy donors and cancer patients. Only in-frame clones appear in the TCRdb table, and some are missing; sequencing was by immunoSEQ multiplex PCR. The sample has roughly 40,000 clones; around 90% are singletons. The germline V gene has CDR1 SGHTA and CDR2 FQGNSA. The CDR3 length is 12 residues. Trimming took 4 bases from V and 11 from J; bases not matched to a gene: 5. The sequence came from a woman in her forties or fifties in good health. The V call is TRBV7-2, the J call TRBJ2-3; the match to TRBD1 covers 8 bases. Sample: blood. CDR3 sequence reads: CASSSRGQGQYF. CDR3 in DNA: TGTGCCAGCAGCTCCCGTGGACAGGGGCAGTATTTT. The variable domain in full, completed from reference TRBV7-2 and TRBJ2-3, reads GAGVSQSPSNKVTEKGKDVELRCDPISGHTALYWYRQSLGQGLEFLIYFQGNSAPDKSGLPSDRFSAERTGGSVSTLTIQRTQQEDSAVYLCASSSRGQGQYFGPGTRLTVL.